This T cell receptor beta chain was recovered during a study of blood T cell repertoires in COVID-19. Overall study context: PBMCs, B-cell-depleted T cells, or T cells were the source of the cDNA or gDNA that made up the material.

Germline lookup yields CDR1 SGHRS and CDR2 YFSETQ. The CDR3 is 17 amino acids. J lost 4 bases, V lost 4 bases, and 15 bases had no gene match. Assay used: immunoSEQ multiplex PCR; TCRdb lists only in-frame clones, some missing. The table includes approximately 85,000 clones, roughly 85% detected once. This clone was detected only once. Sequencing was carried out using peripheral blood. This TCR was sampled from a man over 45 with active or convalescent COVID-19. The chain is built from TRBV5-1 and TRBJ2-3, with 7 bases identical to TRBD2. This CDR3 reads CASSPGRLRERADTQYF. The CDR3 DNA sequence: TGCGCCAGCAGCCCGGGAAGATTGCGGGAGAGGGCAGATACGCAGTATTTT.